The 15 T cell receptor beta chains below all came from one sample that was sequenced in a study of vaccination effects on CD4 cells after COVID-19. Before sequencing, viral peptide pools were used by the ViraFEST assay to expand antigen-specific CD4+ T cells. Having been cultured for roughly 10 days, the cells underwent CD4+ T cell isolation. Prior SARS-CoV-2 infection was absent in the vaccine recipients, as shown by negative nucleocapsid antibodies. Produced via immunoSEQ multiplex PCR; TCRdb's table is partial and in-frame only. The repertoire holds some 77,000 clones, roughly 78% seen once, with approximately 3.8% in the top ten. Antigens of these TCRs are unknown. The sequenced sample was CD4+ T cells from PBMCs cultured with HCoV-OC43 spike peptides, obtained before COVID-19 vaccination. The subset denotes: HCoV-OC43 spike overlapping peptide pool stimulation. The receptors were sampled from a human donor who received a COVID-19 vaccine.

The J gene is TRBJ1-2, the V gene TRBV19; D not certain. From germline, CDR1 is LNHDA and CDR2 SQIVND (reference sequence). The CDR3 sequence is 15 residues long. V lost 5 bases and J lost 4, with 17 bases in between. The CDR3 here is CASSPSLSTPYGYTF. CDR3 coding DNA: TGTGCCAGTAGTCCAAGTCTCTCAACCCCCTATGGCTACACCTTC.

The chain uses TRBV19 and TRBJ1-4, with D hard to call. Trimming pared 4 bases from V and 5 bases from J, leaving 8 bases between. Germline CDR1 reads LNHDA; CDR2 reads SQIVND (reference sequence). This CDR3 is 13 amino acids long. The CDR3 spells CASSKSPNEKLFF. The CDR3 DNA reads TGTGCCAGTAGTAAAAGCCCCAATGAAAAACTGTTTTTT. Together with reference TRBV19 and TRBJ1-4, the CDR3 gives the full variable domain: DGGITQSPKYLFRKEGQNVTLSCEQNLNHDAMYWYRQDPGQGLRLIYYSQIVNDFQKGDIAEGYSVSREKKESFPLTVTSAQKNPTAFYLCASSKSPNEKLFFGSGTQLSVL.

This clone has just a few counts. This sequence joins TRBV30 and TRBJ1-5; D remains ambiguous. Germline V gives CDR1 GTSNPN, CDR2 SVGIG (reference sequence). V was trimmed by 1 base and J by 0 bases, leaving 4 bases between them. The CDR3 has 13 amino acids. The CDR3 loop is CAWSAYSNQPQHF. DNA of the CDR3: TGTGCCTGGAGTGCTTATAGCAATCAGCCCCAGCATTTT.

The gene calls are TRBV6-1 and TRBJ1-2, with 9 bases matching TRBD1. The length of the CDR3 is 15 residues. Germline CDR1 is MNHNS and CDR2 is SASEGT. J gave up 2 bases and V 3 bases, and 4 bases lay outside the gene matches. The CDR3 bases are TGTGCCAGCAGTGACACCGGGACAGGGAACTATGGCTACACCTTC. It encodes CASSDTGTGNYGYTF.

The rearrangement links TRBV24-1 to TRBJ2-3, with 7 positions matching TRBD2. The CDR3 totals 17 residues. CDR1 is KGHDR, CDR2 SFDVKD, per germline. With V trimmed by 4 bases and J by 0 bases, 9 bases remained unmatched. The CDR3 bases are TGTGCCACCAGTGACCCCCGGGGGGTATCTAGCACAGATACGCAGTATTTT. Encoded protein: CATSDPRGVSSTDTQYF.

This clone was picked up a small number of times. J is TRBJ2-5 and V is TRBV6-4; 8 bases map to TRBD1. Germline values: CDR1 MRHNA, CDR2 SNTAGT. The trim removed 4 bases at V and 1 base at J, leaving 2 bases unmatched. This CDR3 contains 14 residues. The CDR3 DNA follows: TGTGCCAGCAGTGCCACAGGGGGCCAAGAGACCCAGTACTTC. Amino acid sequence: CASSATGGQETQYF.

This chain connects TRBV7-6 to TRBJ2-2, with D tentatively TRBD2 (6 bases). This CDR3 has 15 amino acids. Germline V lookup: CDR1 SGHVS, CDR2 FNYEAQ. V was shortened by 4 bases and J by 5 bases, with 14 bases between the two germline ends. CDR3 nucleotides: TGTGCCAGCAGCTCTCAGAGTGGAGGGACCGGGGAGCTGTTTTTT. Translating gives CASSSQSGGTGELFF.

V is TRBV6-5 and J is TRBJ2-7; D could derive from TRBD1 or TRBD2 (5 bases each). CDR1 is MNHEY and CDR2 is SVGAGI in the germline V gene. The CDR3 spans 14 residues. V shed 6 bases and J shed 5 bases, with 17 bases lying between them. CDR3 sequence (DNA): TGTGCCAGCAGAAAACATCAAGGGACGGACGAGCAGTACGTC. Protein sequence: CASRKHQGTDEQYV.

V and J are TRBV7-2 and TRBJ1-2; D gene ambiguous. Trimming stripped 8 bases from V and 0 bases from J, with 4 bases between. Per the germline V gene, CDR1 is SGHTA and CDR2 is FQGNSA. There are 11 residues in the CDR3. CDR3 amino acids: CASLANYGYTF. DNA for the CDR3: TGTGCCAGCCTAGCTAACTATGGCTACACCTTC. Full variable domain (outside the CDR3, taken from reference TRBV7-2 and TRBJ1-2): GAGVSQSPSNKVTEKGKDVELRCDPISGHTALYWYRQSLGQGLEFLIYFQGNSAPDKSGLPSDRFSAERTGGSVSTLTIQRTQQEDSAVYLCASLANYGYTFGSGTRLTVV.

This clone was recorded a few times. V and J are TRBV5-1 and TRBJ2-1; possible D gene TRBD1, 5 bases. The CDR3 spans 15 residues. V was pared by 3 bases and J by 3 bases, with 13 bases between. Germline-derived CDR1 and CDR2 are SGHRS and YFSETQ. CDR3 loop: CASSYRTRLYNEQFF. DNA of the CDR3: TGCGCCAGCAGCTATCGGACAAGACTCTACAATGAGCAGTTCTTC. Using reference TRBV5-1 and TRBJ2-1 for the parts outside the CDR3, the full variable domain is KAGVTQTPRYLIKTRGQQVTLSCSPISGHRSVSWYQQTPGQGLQFLFEYFSETQRNKGNFPGRFSGRQFSNSRSEMNVSTLELGDSALYLCASSYRTRLYNEQFFGPGTRLTVL.

The chain recombines TRBV5-1 with TRBJ2-6, with D unclear. Deletions cut 4 bases from V and 2 bases from J, with 13 bases between. Germline loops: CDR1 SGHRS, CDR2 YFSETQ. The CDR3 is 16 amino acids. The CDR3 spells CASSPGAPAGANVLTF. The CDR3, as DNA: TGCGCCAGCAGCCCGGGTGCCCCGGCTGGGGCCAACGTCCTGACTTTC.

The CDR3 sequence: CAIRETSGGGDTQYF. CDR3 nucleotide sequence: TGTGCCATCAGAGAGACTAGCGGGGGAGGGGATACGCAGTATTTT. The chain carries TRBV10-3 and TRBJ2-3; 12 nucleotides agree with TRBD2. Germline CDR1 ENHRY, CDR2 SYGVKD. Germline trimming cut 6 bases from V and 6 bases from J; bases unmatched to any gene: 7. The CDR3 is 15 residues long.

This clone was recorded a few times. The rearrangement uses TRBV24-1 and TRBJ1-2; 11 positions agree with TRBD1. Germline trimming cut 6 bases from V and 6 bases from J; bases unmatched to any gene: 11. This CDR3 comprises 16 residues. The V gene's germline CDR1 is KGHDR and CDR2 SFDVKD. The CDR3 region has the DNA TGTGCCACCAGTCAAAATGGACAGGGGGCCTCGGATGGCTACACCTTC. Its protein product is CATSQNGQGASDGYTF.

The genes are TRBV6-2 or TRBV6-3 and TRBJ1-5; maybe TRBD1 (6 bases). CDR1 MNHEY and CDR2 SVGEGT come from the germline V gene. Trimming removed 6 bases at V and 1 base at J, with 16 bases between. CDR3 length: 16 residues. CDR3 sequence: CASSASGTLSNQPQHF. The CDR3 region has the DNA TGTGCCAGCAGCGCCTCCGGGACACTCAGCAATCAGCCCCAGCATTTT.

In this sample, this clone turned up once. V and J are TRBV5-1 and TRBJ2-5; the match to TRBD2 covers 16 bases. CDR3 size: 20 residues. The V and J ends lost 3 bases and 3 bases, in that order; junction bases with no gene match: 14. Germline CDR1 reads SGHRS; CDR2 reads YFSETQ. The CDR3 is CASSSLGLAGGLRYKETQYF. CDR3 bases: TGCGCCAGCAGCTCCCTGGGACTAGCGGGGGGGTTAAGGTACAAAGAGACCCAGTACTTC.